The T cell receptor (beta chain) described here comes from a study of CD8 T cell repertoires and HIV-1 epitope variants. Turning to the study itself: Epitopes were three Gag families plus Nef HW9 and YT9.

Only in-frame clones appear in the TCRdb table, and some are missing; sequencing was by immunoSEQ multiplex PCR. The sample yields about 95,000 clones, around 75% seen once. This clonotype was obtained from a male donor with HIV. Sequenced material: uncultured baseline CD8+ T cells from peripheral blood mononuclear cells (PBMCs).

The CDR3 DNA reads as TGTGCCAGCAGCTTTGGGAGGGGGCAGGATGACAATCAGCCCCAGCATTTT. Protein product: CASSFGRGQDDNQPQHF. The chain uses TRBV13 and TRBJ1-5, with 7 nucleotides matching TRBD1. Germline loops: CDR1 PRHDT, CDR2 FYEKMQ (reference sequence). Germline trimming cut 3 bases from V and 3 bases from J; bases unmatched to any gene: 11. This CDR3 comprises 17 residues.